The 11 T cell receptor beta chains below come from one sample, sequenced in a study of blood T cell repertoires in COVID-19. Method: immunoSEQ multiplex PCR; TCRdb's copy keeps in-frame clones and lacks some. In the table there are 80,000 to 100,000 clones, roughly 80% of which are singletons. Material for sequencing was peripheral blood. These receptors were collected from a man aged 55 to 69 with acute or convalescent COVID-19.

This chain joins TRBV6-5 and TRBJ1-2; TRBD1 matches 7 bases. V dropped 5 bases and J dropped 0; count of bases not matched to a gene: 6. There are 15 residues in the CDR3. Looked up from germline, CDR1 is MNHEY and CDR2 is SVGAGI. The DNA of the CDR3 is TGTGCCAGCAGTACCAGACAGGGCTCTAACTATGGCTACACCTTC. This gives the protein CASSTRQGSNYGYTF.

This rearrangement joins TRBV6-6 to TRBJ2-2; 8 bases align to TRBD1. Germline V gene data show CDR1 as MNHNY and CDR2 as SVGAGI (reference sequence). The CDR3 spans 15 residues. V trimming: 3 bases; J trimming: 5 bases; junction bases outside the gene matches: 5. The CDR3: CASSYVRGRTGELFF. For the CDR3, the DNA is TGTGCCAGCAGTTATGTCAGGGGGCGAACCGGGGAGCTGTTTTTT.

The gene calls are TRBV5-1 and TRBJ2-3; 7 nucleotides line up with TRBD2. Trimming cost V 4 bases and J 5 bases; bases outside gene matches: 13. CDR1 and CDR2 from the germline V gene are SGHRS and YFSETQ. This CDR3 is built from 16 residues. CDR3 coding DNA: TGCGCCAGCAGCCCGTCTTTCGGCCTAGCGGAAGATACGCAGTATTTT. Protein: CASSPSFGLAEDTQYF. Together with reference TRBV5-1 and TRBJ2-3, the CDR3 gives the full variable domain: KAGVTQTPRYLIKTRGQQVTLSCSPISGHRSVSWYQQTPGQGLQFLFEYFSETQRNKGNFPGRFSGRQFSNSRSEMNVSTLELGDSALYLCASSPSFGLAEDTQYFGPGTRLTVL.

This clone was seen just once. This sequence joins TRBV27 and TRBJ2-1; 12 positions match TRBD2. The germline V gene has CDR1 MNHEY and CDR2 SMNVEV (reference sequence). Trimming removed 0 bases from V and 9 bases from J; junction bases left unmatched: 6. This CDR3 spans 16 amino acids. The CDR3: CASSLSPSGRGGEQFF. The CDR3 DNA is TGTGCCAGCAGTTTATCCCCTAGCGGGAGGGGGGGTGAGCAGTTCTTC.

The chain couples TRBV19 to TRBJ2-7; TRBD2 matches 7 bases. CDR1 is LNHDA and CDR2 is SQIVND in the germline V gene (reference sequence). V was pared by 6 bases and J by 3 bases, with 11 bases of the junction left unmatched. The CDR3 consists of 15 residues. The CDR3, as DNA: TGTGCCAGTAGCAGACTAGCCGGAAGCCTCTACGAGCAGTACTTC. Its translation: CASSRLAGSLYEQYF.

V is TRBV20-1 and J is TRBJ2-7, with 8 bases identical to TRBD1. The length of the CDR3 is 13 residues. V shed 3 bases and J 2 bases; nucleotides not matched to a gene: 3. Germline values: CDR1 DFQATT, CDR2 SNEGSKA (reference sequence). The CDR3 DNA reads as TGCAGTGCTAGTGGACAGGGAGCCTACGAGCAGTACTTC. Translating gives CSASGQGAYEQYF.

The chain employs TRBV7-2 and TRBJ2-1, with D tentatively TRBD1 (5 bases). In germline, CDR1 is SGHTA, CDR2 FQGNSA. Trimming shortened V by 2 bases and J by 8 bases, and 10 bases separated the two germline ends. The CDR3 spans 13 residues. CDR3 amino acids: CASSLWGSDEQFF. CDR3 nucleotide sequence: TGTGCCAGCAGCTTATGGGGCTCCGATGAGCAGTTCTTC. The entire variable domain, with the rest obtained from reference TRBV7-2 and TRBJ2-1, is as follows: GAGVSQSPSNKVTEKGKDVELRCDPISGHTALYWYRQSLGQGLEFLIYFQGNSAPDKSGLPSDRFSAERTGGSVSTLTIQRTQQEDSAVYLCASSLWGSDEQFFGPGTRLTVL.

The CDR3: CASSLDRRLLTYGYTF. The CDR3 DNA reads TGTGCCAGCAGCTTAGATCGCAGGCTCCTCACCTATGGCTACACCTTC. This chain uses TRBV11-2 with TRBJ1-2, with D unclear. Between the trimmed V and J ends, which lost 0 bases and 4 bases, there was a span of 15 bases. In germline, CDR1 is SGHAT, CDR2 FQNNGV. The CDR3 runs to 16 residues. Based on the CDR3 plus reference TRBV11-2 and TRBJ1-2, the full variable domain is EAGVAQSPRYKIIEKRQSVAFWCNPISGHATLYWYQQILGQGPKLLIQFQNNGVVDDSQLPKDRFSAERLKGVDSTLKIQPAKLEDSAVYLCASSLDRRLLTYGYTFGSGTRLTVV.

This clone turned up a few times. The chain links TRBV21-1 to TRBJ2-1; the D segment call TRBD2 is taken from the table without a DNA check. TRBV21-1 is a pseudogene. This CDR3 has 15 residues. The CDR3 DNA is TGTGCCACCCCGGGGGTACTTTCTTCCTACAATGAGCAGTTCTTC. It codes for CATPGVLSSYNEQFF.

The CDR3 DNA reads TGTGCCAGCAGTTTATTGCGGGAAGCCAGCTATGGCTACACCTTC. Its translation: CASSLLREASYGYTF. This chain uses TRBV27 with TRBJ1-2; D call uncertain. This CDR3 contains 15 residues. V was cut by 1 base and J by 4 bases, with 13 bases left in between. Germline V gives CDR1 MNHEY, CDR2 SMNVEV (reference sequence).

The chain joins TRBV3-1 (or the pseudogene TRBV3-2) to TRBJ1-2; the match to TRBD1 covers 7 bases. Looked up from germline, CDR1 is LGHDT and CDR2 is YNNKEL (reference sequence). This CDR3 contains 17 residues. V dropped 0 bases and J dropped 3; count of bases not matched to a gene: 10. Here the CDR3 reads CASSQDQTGWGYYGYTF. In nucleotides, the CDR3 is TGTGCCAGCAGCCAAGACCAGACAGGGTGGGGGTACTATGGCTACACCTTC.